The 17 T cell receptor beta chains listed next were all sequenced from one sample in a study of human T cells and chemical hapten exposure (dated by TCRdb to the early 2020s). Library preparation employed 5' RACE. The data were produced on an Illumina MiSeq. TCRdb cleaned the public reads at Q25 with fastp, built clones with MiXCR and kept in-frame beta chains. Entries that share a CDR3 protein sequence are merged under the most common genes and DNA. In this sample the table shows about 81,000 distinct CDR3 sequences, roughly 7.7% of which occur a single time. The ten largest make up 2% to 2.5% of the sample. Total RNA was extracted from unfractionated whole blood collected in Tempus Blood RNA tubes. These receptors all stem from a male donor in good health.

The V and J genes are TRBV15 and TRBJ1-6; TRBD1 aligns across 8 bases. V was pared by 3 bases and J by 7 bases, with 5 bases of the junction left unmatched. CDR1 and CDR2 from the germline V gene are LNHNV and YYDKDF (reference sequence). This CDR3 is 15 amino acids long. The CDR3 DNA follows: TGTGCCACCAGCAGGGTAACAGGGGGGAATTCACCCCTCCACTTT. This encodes CATSRVTGGNSPLHF.

CDR3 residues: CATLALDNEQFF. As DNA, the CDR3 is TGTGCCACCCTCGCACTCGACAATGAGCAGTTCTTC. This sequence joins TRBV6-5 and TRBJ2-1; D gene ambiguous. CDR1 is MNHEY, CDR2 SVGAGI, per germline. CDR3 length: 12 residues. Deletions cut 10 bases from V and 5 bases from J, with 12 bases between.

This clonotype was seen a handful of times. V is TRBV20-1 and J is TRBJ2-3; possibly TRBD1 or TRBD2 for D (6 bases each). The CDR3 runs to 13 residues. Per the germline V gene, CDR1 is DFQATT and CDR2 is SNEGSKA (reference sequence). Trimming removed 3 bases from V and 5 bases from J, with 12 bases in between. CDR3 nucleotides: TGCAGTGCTAGCGGGGGCGCCGGAGATACGCAGTATTTT. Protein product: CSASGGAGDTQYF.

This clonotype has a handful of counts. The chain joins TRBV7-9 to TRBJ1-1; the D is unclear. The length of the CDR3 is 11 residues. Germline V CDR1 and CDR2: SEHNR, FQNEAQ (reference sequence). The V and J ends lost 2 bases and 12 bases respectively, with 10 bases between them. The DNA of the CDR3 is TGTGCCAGCAGCTTATCTCAGGAGTCTTTCTTT. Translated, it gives CASSLSQESFF.

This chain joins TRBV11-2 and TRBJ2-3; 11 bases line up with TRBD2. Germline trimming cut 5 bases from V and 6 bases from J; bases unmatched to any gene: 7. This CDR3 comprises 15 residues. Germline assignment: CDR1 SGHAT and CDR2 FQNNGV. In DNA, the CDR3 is TGTGCCAGCAGCGGTACTAGCGGGAGAACGGATACGCAGTATTTT. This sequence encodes CASSGTSGRTDTQYF.

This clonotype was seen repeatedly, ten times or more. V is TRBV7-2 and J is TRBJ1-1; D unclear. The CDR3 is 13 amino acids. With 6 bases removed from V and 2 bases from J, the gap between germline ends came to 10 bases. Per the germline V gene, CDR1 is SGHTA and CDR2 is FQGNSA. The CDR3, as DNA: TGTGCCAGCAGTCTGAGCATCAACACTGAAGCTTTCTTT. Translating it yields CASSLSINTEAFF.

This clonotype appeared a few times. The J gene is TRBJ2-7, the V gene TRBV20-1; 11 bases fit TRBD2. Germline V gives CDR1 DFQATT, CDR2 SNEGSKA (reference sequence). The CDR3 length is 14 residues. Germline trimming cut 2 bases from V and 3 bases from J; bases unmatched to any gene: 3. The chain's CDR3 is CSARPGTSGYEQYF. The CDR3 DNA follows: TGCAGTGCTAGACCCGGGACTAGCGGCTACGAGCAGTACTTC.

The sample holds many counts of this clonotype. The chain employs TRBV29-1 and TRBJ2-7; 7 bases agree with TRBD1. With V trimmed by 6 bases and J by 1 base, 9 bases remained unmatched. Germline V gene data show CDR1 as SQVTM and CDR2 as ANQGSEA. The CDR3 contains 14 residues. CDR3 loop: CSVSGQTYSYEQYF. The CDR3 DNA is TGCAGCGTATCGGGACAGACCTATTCCTACGAGCAGTACTTC.

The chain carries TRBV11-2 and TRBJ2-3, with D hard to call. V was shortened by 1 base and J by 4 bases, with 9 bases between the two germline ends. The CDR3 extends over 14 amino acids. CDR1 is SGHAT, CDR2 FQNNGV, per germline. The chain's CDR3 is CASSLVERADTQYF. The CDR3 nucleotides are TGTGCCAGCAGCTTAGTAGAAAGGGCAGATACGCAGTATTTT.

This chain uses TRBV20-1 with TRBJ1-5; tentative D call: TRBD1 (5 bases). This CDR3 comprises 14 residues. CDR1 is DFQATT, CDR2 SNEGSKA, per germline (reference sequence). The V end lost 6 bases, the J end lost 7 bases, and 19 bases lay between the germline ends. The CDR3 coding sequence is TGCAGTGCCTGGTCCGGGACGGTGGGCCAGCCCCAGCATTTT. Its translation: CSAWSGTVGQPQHF.

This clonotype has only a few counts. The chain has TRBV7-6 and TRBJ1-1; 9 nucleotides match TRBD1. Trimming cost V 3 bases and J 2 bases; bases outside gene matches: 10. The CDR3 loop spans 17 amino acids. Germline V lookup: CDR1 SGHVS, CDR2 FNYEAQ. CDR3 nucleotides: TGTGCCAGCAGCTTGGGGACAGGGCTGATGGTAAACACTGAAGCTTTCTTT. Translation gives CASSLGTGLMVNTEAFF.

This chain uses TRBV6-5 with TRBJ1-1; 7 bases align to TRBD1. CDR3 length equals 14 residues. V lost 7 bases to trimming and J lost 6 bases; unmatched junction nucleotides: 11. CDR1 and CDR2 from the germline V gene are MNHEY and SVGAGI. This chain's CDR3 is CASNNRGSKAEAFF. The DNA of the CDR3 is TGTGCCAGCAACAACAGGGGTTCTAAGGCTGAAGCTTTCTTT.

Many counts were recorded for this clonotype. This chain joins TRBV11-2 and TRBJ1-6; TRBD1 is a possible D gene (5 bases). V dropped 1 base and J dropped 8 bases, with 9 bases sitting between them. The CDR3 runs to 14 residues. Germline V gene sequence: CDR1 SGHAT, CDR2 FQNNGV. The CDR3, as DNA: TGTGCCAGCAGCTTAGGGGACTTATATTCACCCCTCCACTTT. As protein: CASSLGDLYSPLHF.

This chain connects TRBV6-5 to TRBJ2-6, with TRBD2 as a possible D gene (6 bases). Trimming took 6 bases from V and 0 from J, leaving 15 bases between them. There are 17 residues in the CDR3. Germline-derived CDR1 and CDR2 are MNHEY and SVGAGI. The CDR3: CASRIGTVSSGANVLTF. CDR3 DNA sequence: TGTGCCAGCAGGATCGGGACTGTAAGCTCTGGGGCCAACGTCCTGACTTTC.

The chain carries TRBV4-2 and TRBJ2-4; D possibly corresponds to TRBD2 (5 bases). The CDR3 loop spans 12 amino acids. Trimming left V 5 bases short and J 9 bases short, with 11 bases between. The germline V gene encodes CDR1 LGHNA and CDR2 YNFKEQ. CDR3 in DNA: TGTGCCAGCAGCGATGGCCGGGGCATTCAGTACTTC. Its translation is CASSDGRGIQYF.

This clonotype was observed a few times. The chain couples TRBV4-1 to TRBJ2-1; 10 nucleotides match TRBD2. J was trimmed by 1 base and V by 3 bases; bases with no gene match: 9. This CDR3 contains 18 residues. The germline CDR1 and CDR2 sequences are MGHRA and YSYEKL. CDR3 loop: CASSQMGASGSSYNEQFF. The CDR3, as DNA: TGCGCCAGCAGCCAGATGGGGGCTAGCGGGAGTTCCTACAATGAGCAGTTCTTC.

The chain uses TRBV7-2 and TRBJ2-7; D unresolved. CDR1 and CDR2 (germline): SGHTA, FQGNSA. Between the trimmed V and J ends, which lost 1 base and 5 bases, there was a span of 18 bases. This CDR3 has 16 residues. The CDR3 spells CASSLGGRSGAHEQYF. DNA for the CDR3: TGTGCCAGCAGCTTAGGCGGCCGGTCCGGCGCCCACGAGCAGTACTTC.